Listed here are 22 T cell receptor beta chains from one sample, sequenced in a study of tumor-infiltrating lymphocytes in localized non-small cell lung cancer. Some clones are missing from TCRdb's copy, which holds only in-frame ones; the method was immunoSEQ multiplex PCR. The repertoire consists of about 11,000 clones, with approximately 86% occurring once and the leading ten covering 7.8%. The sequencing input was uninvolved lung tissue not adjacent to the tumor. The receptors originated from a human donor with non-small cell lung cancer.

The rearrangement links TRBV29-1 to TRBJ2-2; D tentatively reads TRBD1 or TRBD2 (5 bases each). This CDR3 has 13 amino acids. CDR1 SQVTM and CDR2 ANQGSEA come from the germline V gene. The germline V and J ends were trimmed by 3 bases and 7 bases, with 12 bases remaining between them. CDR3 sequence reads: CSVEDLGVGELFF. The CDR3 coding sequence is TGCAGCGTTGAGGACTTAGGGGTCGGGGAGCTGTTTTTT.

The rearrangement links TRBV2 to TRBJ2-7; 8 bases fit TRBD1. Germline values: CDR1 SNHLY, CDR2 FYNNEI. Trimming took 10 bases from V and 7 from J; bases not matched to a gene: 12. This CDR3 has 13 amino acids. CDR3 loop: CAIFDRGQREQYF. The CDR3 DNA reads TGTGCCATTTTTGACAGGGGCCAGAGGGAGCAGTACTTC.

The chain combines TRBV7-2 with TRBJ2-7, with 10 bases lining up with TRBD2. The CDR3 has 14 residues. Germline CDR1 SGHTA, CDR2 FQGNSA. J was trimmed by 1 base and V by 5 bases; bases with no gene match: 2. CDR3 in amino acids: CASSVSGGSYEQYF. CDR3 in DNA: TGTGCCAGCAGCGTTAGCGGGGGGTCCTACGAGCAGTACTTC.

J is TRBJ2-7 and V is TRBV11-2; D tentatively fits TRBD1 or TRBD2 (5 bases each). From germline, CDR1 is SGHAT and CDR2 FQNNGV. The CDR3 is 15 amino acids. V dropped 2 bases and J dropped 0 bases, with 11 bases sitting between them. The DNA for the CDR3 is TGTGCCAGCAGCTTACCTCCCGGGACCTCCTACGAGCAGTACTTC. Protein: CASSLPPGTSYEQYF.

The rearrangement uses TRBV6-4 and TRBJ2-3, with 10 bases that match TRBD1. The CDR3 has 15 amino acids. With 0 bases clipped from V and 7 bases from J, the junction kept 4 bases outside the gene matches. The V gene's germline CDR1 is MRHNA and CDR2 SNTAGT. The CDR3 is CASSDSTGGVNTQYF. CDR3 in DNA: TGTGCCAGCAGTGACTCGACAGGGGGCGTTAATACGCAGTATTTT.

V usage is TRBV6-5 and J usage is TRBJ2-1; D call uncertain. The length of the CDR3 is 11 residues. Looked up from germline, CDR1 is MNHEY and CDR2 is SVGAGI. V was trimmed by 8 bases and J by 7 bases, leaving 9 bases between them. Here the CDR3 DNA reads TGTGCCAGCCGCCTCGTTAATGAGCAGTTCTTC. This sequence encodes CASRLVNEQFF.

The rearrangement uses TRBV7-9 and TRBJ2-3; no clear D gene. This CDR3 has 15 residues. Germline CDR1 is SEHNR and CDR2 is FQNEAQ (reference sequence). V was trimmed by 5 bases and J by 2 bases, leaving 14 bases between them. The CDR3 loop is CASSPADRYTDTQYF. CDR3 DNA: TGTGCCAGCAGCCCTGCCGACCGATACACAGATACGCAGTATTTT.

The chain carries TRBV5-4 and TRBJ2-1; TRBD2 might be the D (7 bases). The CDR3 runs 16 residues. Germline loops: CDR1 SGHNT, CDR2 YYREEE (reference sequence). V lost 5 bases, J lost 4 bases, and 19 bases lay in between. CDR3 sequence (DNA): TGTGCCAGCAGTCGGGGAGGGGGGGCATCTTACAATGAGCAGTTCTTC. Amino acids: CASSRGGGASYNEQFF.

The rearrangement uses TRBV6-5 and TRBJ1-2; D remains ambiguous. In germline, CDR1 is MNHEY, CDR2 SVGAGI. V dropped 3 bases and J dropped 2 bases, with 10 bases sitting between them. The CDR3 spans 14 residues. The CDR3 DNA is TGTGCCAGCAGTTATGAAAGGAGAAACTATGGCTACACCTTC. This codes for CASSYERRNYGYTF.

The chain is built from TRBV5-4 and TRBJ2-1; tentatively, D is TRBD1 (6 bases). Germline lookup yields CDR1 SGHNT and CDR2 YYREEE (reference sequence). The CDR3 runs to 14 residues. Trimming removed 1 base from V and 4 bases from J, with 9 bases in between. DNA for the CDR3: TGTGCCAGCAGCTTGCGGACAGCTTACAATGAGCAGTTCTTC. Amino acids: CASSLRTAYNEQFF. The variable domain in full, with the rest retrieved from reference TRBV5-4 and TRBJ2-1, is ETGVTQSPTHLIKTRGQQVTLRCSSQSGHNTVSWYQQALGQGPQFIFQYYREEENGRGNFPPRFSGLQFPNYSSELNVNALELDDSALYLCASSLRTAYNEQFFGPGTRLTVL.

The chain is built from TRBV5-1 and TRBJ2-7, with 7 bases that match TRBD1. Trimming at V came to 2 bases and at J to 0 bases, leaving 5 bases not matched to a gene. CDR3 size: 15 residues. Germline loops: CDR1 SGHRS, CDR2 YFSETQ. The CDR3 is CASSFRDRSSYEQYF. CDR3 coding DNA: TGCGCCAGCAGCTTCCGGGACAGATCCTCCTACGAGCAGTACTTC.

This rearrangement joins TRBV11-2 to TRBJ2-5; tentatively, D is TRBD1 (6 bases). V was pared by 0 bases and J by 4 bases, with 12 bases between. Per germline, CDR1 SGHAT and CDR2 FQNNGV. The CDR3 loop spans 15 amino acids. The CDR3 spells CASSLDTGIAETQYF. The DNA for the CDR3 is TGTGCCAGCAGCTTAGATACAGGGATAGCAGAGACCCAGTACTTC.

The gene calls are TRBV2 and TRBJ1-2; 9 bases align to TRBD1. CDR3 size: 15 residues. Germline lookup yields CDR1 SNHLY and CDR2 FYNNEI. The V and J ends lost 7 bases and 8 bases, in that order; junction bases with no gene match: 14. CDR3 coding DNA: TGTGCCAGCATAGGACTCCTCCGGACAGGGGTAGGCTACACCTTC. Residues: CASIGLLRTGVGYTF.

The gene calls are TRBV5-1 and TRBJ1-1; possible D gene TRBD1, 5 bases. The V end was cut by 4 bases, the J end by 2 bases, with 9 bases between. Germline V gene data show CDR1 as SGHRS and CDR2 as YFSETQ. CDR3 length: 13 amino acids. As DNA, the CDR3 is TGCGCCAGCAGCGCGGGGCCTAACACTGAAGCTTTCTTT. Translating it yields CASSAGPNTEAFF.

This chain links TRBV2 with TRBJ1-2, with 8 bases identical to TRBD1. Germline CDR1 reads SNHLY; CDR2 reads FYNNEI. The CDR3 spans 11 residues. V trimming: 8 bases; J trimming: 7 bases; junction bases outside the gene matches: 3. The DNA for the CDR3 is TGTGCCAGCGGGACAGGTCGTGGCTACACCTTC. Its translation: CASGTGRGYTF.

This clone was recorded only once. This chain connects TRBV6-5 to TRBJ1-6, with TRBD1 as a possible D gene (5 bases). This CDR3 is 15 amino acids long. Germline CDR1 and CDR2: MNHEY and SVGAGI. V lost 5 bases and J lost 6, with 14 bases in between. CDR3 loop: CASSPLGGGNSPLHF. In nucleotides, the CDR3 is TGTGCCAGCAGTCCTTTGGGGGGGGGTAATTCACCCCTCCACTTT.

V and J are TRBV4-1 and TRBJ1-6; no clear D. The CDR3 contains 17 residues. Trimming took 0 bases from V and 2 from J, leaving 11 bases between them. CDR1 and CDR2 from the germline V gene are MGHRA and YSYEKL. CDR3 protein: CASSQEGQFTYNSPLHF. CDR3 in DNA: TGCGCCAGCAGCCAAGAAGGGCAGTTTACCTATAATTCACCCCTCCACTTT.

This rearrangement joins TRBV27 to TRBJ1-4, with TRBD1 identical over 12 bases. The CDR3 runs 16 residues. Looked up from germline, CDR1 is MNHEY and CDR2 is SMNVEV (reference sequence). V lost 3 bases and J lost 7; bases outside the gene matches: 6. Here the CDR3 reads CASSFRGQGASEKLFF. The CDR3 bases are TGTGCCAGCAGTTTTAGGGGACAGGGGGCGAGTGAAAAACTGTTTTTT.

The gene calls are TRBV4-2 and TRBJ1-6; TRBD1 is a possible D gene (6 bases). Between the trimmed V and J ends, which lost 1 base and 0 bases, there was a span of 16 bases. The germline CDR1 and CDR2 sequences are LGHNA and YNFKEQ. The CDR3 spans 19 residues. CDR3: CASSQARQVASSYNSPLHF. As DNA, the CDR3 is TGTGCCAGCAGCCAAGCAAGACAGGTAGCCAGCTCCTATAATTCACCCCTCCACTTT.

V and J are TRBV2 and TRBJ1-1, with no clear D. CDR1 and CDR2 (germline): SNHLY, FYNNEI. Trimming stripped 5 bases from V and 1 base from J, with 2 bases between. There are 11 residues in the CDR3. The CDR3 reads CASSKNTEAFF. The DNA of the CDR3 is TGTGCCAGCAGTAAGAACACTGAAGCTTTCTTT.

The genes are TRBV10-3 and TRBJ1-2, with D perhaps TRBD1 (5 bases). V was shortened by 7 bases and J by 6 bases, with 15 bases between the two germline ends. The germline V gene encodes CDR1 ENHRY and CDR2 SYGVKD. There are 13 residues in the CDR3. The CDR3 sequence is CAIKGLTVDGYTF. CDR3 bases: TGTGCCATCAAGGGACTCACCGTCGATGGCTACACCTTC.

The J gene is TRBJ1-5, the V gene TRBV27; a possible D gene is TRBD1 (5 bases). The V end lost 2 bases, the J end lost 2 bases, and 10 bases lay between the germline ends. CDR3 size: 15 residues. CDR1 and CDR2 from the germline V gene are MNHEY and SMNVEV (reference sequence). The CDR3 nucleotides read TGTGCCAGCAGTTTAACCAGGGTTCGCAATCAGCCCCAGCATTTT. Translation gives CASSLTRVRNQPQHF.